This section outlines one T cell receptor (beta chain) sequence together with its context. This clone was observed many times. Its binding antigen is unknown. No much larger clonotype is one base removed from it; base qualities were not supplied. The data originate from a study of blood T cell repertoires in COVID-19 (dated by TCRdb to 2018 to 2020). General notes on the study: Samples covering the acute and convalescent phases of COVID-19 were provided by collaborators in the United States, Italy and Spain. The samples were drawn from the first 160 participants of the ongoing ImmuneRACE study and from over a thousand subjects provided by 6 global collaborators. The sample metadata nearly always contained a de-identified subject ID, COVID-19 status, age in years and sex. The material from the prospective study consisted of cDNA or gDNA derived from T cells, B-cell-depleted T cells, or PBMCs. The repertoires were made available in a free public database intended to serve as a resource for research on the immune response to SARS-CoV-2. Where HLA class I and class II types were available, the types were taken from metadata supplied by the sample provider, not from assay-based typing. Subjects who had been exposed to COVID-19, were actively infected with it, or had recovered from it provided the deeply sampled blood TCRbeta repertoires that made up the dataset. The paper's findings and limits, for the study overall: The amount of clinical and demographic metadata varied by source and participant and was provided uncurated.

Counted from cysteine to phenylalanine, this CDR3 has 14 amino acids. The sequence is cut down to CDR3 DNA, 42 bases in frame from base 1. Reading the germline V gene gives CDR1 ENHRY and CDR2 SYGVKD. Trimming costs V 2 bases and J 8 bases, and their ends lie 12 bases apart. The immunoSEQ Assay, a bias-controlled multiplex PCR, was used to amplify TCRbeta CDR3 regions from genomic DNA. Per the authors' processing: Within the assay, amplification of reference gene primers was used to estimate how many nucleated cells each sample contained. To quantify the absolute abundance of each unique TCRbeta CDR3 rearrangement, sequence reads were collapsed and filtered. For each sample, productive Simpson clonality was calculated as the square root of Simpson's diversity index over productive rearrangements. Drawn from immuneACCESS, this table holds only the in-frame rearrangements with V and J called that TCRdb kept. Clones are partly lost; checked studies trace under half to an unresolved V gene and leave the rest unexplained. D and trimming were read from the DNA, whereas the V and J calls and clone size are those reported in that table. The sample table lists about 110,000 clones, more than 65% of them with a count of one. Less than 8% of the sample is taken by the ten largest.

The collaborating institutions used their own protocols to collect whole blood in K2EDTA tubes. For TCRbeta analysis, collaborators shipped samples in one of three forms: frozen whole blood, isolated PBMCs, or DNA extracted from either of those sample types. The material sequenced was peripheral blood. This TCR was recovered from a woman older than 75 with active or convalescent COVID-19. The chain is assembled from TRBV10-3 and TRBJ2-2; the D gene is unclear. At the DNA level, the sequence is TGTGCCATCAGTGAGGCGGAAACGAAAGGGGAGCTGTTTTTT. Protein translation: CAISEAETKGELFF.